This T cell receptor beta chain was found in a study of blood T cell repertoires in COVID-19. Produced via immunoSEQ multiplex PCR; TCRdb's table is partial and in-frame only. Found here are about 280,000 clones, just over 85% of them singletons; the top ten hold approximately 3%. The CDR3 totals 15 residues. CDR1 is MNHEY and CDR2 is SVGEGT in the germline V gene. J gave up 2 bases and V 5 bases, and 7 bases lay outside the gene matches. The TCR was taken from a woman younger than 45 with active or convalescent COVID-19. The specimen sequenced was peripheral blood. V gene TRBV6-2 or TRBV6-3 combines with J gene TRBJ1-1; 8 bases agree with TRBD1. CDR3 loop: CASSPTGERNTEAFF. The CDR3 DNA is TGTGCCAGCAGTCCGACAGGGGAGAGAAACACTGAAGCTTTCTTT.